Below, 32 T cell receptor beta chains from the same sample are listed, as sequenced in a study of chemoradiotherapy in HPV16-positive cancers. Sequencing was performed with immunoSEQ multiplex PCR; in TCRdb, only in-frame clones are kept and a portion is missing. The sample has 5,400 or so clones, around 85% seen once. The specimen was tumor tissue, collected from a patient who underwent chemoradiotherapy. The receptors come from a human donor with HPV-associated anogenital cancer.

The V call is TRBV4-2, the J call TRBJ2-3; 9 bases agree with TRBD2. The CDR3 is 19 amino acids. V was pared by 0 bases and J by 5 bases, with 15 bases of the junction left unmatched. Germline CDR1 LGHNA, CDR2 YNFKEQ. CDR3 DNA sequence: TGTGCCAGCAGCCAAGATTGGGTTCCGGGCGGGGGGGCCTTAGATACGCAGTATTTT. Translation: CASSQDWVPGGGALDTQYF.

The V gene is TRBV6-5, the J gene TRBJ2-1, with D unresolved. Trimming took 2 bases from V and 7 from J, leaving 18 bases between them. The CDR3 runs to 16 residues. Per germline, CDR1 MNHEY and CDR2 SVGAGI. The CDR3 DNA sequence: TGTGCCAGCAGTTACATCCTAAGTACAAACTTAAATGAGCAGTTCTTC. Protein sequence: CASSYILSTNLNEQFF.

Only one count was recorded for this clone. This sequence joins TRBV19 and TRBJ2-3, with a possible D match to TRBD1 (5 bases). CDR3 size: 15 residues. V lost 4 bases and J lost 0, with 11 bases in between. CDR1 and CDR2 from the germline V gene are LNHDA and SQIVND (reference sequence). The CDR3 DNA reads as TGTGCCAGTAGTAGGGGCGGTCCTAGCACAGATACGCAGTATTTT. Residues: CASSRGGPSTDTQYF. The full variable domain, in which reference TRBV19 and TRBJ2-3 provide the parts outside the CDR3, is DGGITQSPKYLFRKEGQNVTLSCEQNLNHDAMYWYRQDPGQGLRLIYYSQIVNDFQKGDIAEGYSVSREKKESFPLTVTSAQKNPTAFYLCASSRGGPSTDTQYFGPGTRLTVL.

This sequence joins TRBV19 and TRBJ2-7; weak D call: TRBD1 (5 bases). The CDR3 is made up of 14 amino acids. The ends were cut back, 5 bases at V and 0 bases at J, with 11 bases in the middle. Germline CDR1 LNHDA, CDR2 SQIVND (reference sequence). This CDR3 reads CASSSRQSSYEQYF. The CDR3 DNA reads TGTGCCAGTAGTTCAAGACAGAGCTCCTACGAGCAGTACTTC.

This clone is labeled as large. This rearrangement joins TRBV5-1 to TRBJ1-2; D remains unclear. The CDR3 loop spans 15 amino acids. Germline V gene lookup returns CDR1 SGHRS and CDR2 YFSETQ. Trimming removed 6 bases at V and 4 bases at J, with 19 bases between. DNA of the CDR3: TGCGCCAGCACGGGCGACATGAAGGACCGCTATGGCTACACCTTC. Its protein product is CASTGDMKDRYGYTF.

The chain carries TRBV7-3 and TRBJ2-7; D could derive from TRBD1 or TRBD2 (6 bases each). The length of the CDR3 is 15 residues. Per germline, CDR1 SGHTA and CDR2 FQGTGA. Trimming shortened V by 3 bases and J by 0 bases, and 12 bases separated the two germline ends. The CDR3 region has the DNA TGTGCCAGCAGCTTCCGGGGGCAGCACTCCTACGAGCAGTACGTC. Protein sequence: CASSFRGQHSYEQYV.

The chain combines TRBV30 with TRBJ1-1; D gene ambiguous. From germline, CDR1 is GTSNPN and CDR2 SVGIG (reference sequence). The V gene lost 2 bases and the J gene lost 1 base, with 14 bases spanning the gap. The CDR3 covers 15 residues. This CDR3 is CAWSWASNKNTEAFF. CDR3 DNA sequence: TGTGCCTGGAGTTGGGCCAGTAATAAGAACACTGAAGCTTTCTTT.

The chain employs TRBV6-1 and TRBJ1-2, with D hard to call. This CDR3 spans 13 amino acids. The V gene lost 6 bases and the J gene lost 4 bases, with 12 bases spanning the gap. Germline V lookup: CDR1 MNHNS, CDR2 SASEGT. The CDR3 DNA reads TGTGCCAGCAGGTCTCCGGGAACCTATGGCTACACCTTC. This sequence encodes CASRSPGTYGYTF.

The chain employs TRBV5-1 and TRBJ2-5; a possible D gene is TRBD1 (6 bases). Trimming took 0 bases from V and 4 from J, leaving 10 bases between them. Germline CDR1 SGHRS, CDR2 YFSETQ. The CDR3 is 14 residues long. The CDR3 protein is CASSLGGGGETQYF. The CDR3 nucleotides read TGCGCCAGCAGCTTGGGTGGGGGCGGAGAGACCCAGTACTTC.

This clone was picked up one time. This chain connects TRBV18 to TRBJ1-1, with 11 bases matching TRBD1. V trimming: 4 bases; J trimming: 6 bases; junction bases outside the gene matches: 7. There are 15 residues in the CDR3. Germline-derived CDR1 and CDR2 are KGHSH and LQKENI. The CDR3 protein is CASSLPPGQGAEAFF. The CDR3 region has the DNA TGTGCCAGCTCACTGCCTCCGGGACAGGGGGCTGAAGCTTTCTTT.

CDR3 sequence (DNA): TGTGCCACAAAGGGAGGGGCGCGTAATCAGCCCCAGCATTTT. Translation gives CATKGGARNQPQHF. The chain is built from TRBV2 and TRBJ1-5; D possibly corresponds to TRBD1 (5 bases). The CDR3 covers 14 residues. The V and J ends lost 10 bases and 4 bases respectively, with 17 bases between them. CDR1 and CDR2 (germline): SNHLY, FYNNEI.

This chain connects TRBV6-1 to TRBJ2-7; D possibly corresponds to TRBD1 (6 bases). Germline values: CDR1 MNHNS, CDR2 SASEGT. Trimming took 9 bases from V and 4 from J, leaving 16 bases between them. This CDR3 contains 13 residues. The CDR3, as DNA: TGTGCCAGTAGGGACACCTCAAGATACGAGCAGTACTTC. Translating gives CASRDTSRYEQYF.

The chain links TRBV30 to TRBJ1-5; D gene ambiguous. The V gene's germline CDR1 is GTSNPN and CDR2 SVGIG (reference sequence). The CDR3 is 15 residues long. The ends were cut back, 3 bases at V and 0 bases at J, with 12 bases in the middle. In DNA form, the CDR3 reads TGTGCCTGGAGCCTGCCCTCCTATAGCAATCAGCCCCAGCATTTT. Its translation is CAWSLPSYSNQPQHF.

The chain has TRBV11-2 and TRBJ2-3; 7 positions agree with TRBD2. V was pared by 1 base and J by 4 bases, with 11 bases of the junction left unmatched. There are 17 residues in the CDR3. Per the germline V gene, CDR1 is SGHAT and CDR2 is FQNNGV. The CDR3 is CASSLGLGSGGADTQYF. In nucleotides, the CDR3 is TGTGCCAGCAGCTTAGGCCTGGGCTCTGGGGGGGCAGATACGCAGTATTTT.

This chain uses TRBV6-5 with TRBJ2-5; 8 nucleotides line up with TRBD1. V gave up 5 bases and J gave up 0 bases; unmatched junction bases: 5. The CDR3 runs 15 residues. Germline CDR1 is MNHEY and CDR2 is SVGAGI. The CDR3 DNA reads TGTGCCAGCAGTAGCGCAGGGGGCCACCAAGAGACCCAGTACTTC. Its protein product is CASSSAGGHQETQYF.

This chain uses TRBV6-1 with TRBJ1-2; 9 bases fit TRBD1. Germline V lookup: CDR1 MNHNS, CDR2 SASEGT. V trimming: 4 bases; J trimming: 6 bases; junction bases outside the gene matches: 3. The CDR3 consists of 13 residues. This CDR3 is CASSGWDRDGYTF. CDR3 nucleotide sequence: TGTGCCAGCAGTGGATGGGACAGGGATGGCTACACCTTC.

This clone was observed a single time. The rearrangement joins TRBV4-1 to TRBJ1-4, with D possibly being TRBD1 (6 bases). Germline lookup yields CDR1 MGHRA and CDR2 YSYEKL. V shed 1 base and J shed 4 bases, with 10 bases lying between them. The CDR3 extends over 15 amino acids. The CDR3 protein is CASSQGGQVNEKLFF. The DNA for the CDR3 is TGCGCCAGCAGCCAAGGGGGGCAGGTTAATGAAAAACTGTTTTTT.

In this sample, this clone turned up once. The chain couples TRBV21-1 to TRBJ1-2. TRBV21-1 constitutes a pseudogene. The CDR3 runs 13 residues. CDR3 protein: CASSKAREYDYTF. The CDR3 nucleotides are TGTGCCAGCAGCAAAGCTAGGGAGTATGACTACACCTTC.

This clone has a single count. The V gene is TRBV2, the J gene TRBJ1-2; 7 nucleotides agree with TRBD1. This CDR3 comprises 14 residues. Germline loops: CDR1 SNHLY, CDR2 FYNNEI. J was trimmed by 3 bases and V by 6 bases; bases with no gene match: 7. CDR3 region: CASRGDSEYYGYTF. DNA of the CDR3: TGTGCCAGCAGGGGGGACAGCGAGTACTATGGCTACACCTTC.

The V gene is TRBV7-3, the J gene TRBJ2-3; 8 positions agree with TRBD2. Germline CDR1 SGHTA, CDR2 FQGTGA. With V trimmed by 1 base and J by 4 bases, 7 bases remained unmatched. The CDR3 has 16 residues. Here the CDR3 reads CASSLMGAGGPDTQYF. In DNA, the CDR3 is TGTGCCAGCAGCTTAATGGGGGCGGGGGGACCAGATACGCAGTATTTT.

This chain uses TRBV7-7 with TRBJ2-7, with D possibly TRBD2 on 6 matching bases. The CDR3 runs to 14 residues. The germline V gene encodes CDR1 SSHAT and CDR2 FNYEAQ (reference sequence). The V end was cut by 6 bases, the J end by 2 bases, with 14 bases between. In DNA, the CDR3 is TGTGCCAGCAGTTCCGGGACGGGGGCCTACGAGCAGTACTTC. Its protein product is CASSSGTGAYEQYF.

The V gene is TRBV10-3, the J gene TRBJ2-7; weak D call: TRBD1 (5 bases). The germline gives CDR1 ENHRY, CDR2 SYGVKD. V lost 10 bases and J 2 bases, leaving 21 bases between the germline ends. This CDR3 is 15 amino acids long. The CDR3 loop is CATNRDSRTAYEQYF. Written as DNA, the CDR3 is TGTGCCACCAACCGCGACAGTCGAACCGCCTACGAGCAGTACTTC.

V and J are TRBV15 and TRBJ1-4; no reliable D call. V shed 1 base and J shed 3 bases, with 6 bases lying between them. Germline CDR1 LNHNV, CDR2 YYDKDF (reference sequence). The CDR3 length is 14 residues. In DNA form, the CDR3 reads TGTGCCACCAGCAGAGCCACGGCTAATGAAAAACTGTTTTTT. Translating it yields CATSRATANEKLFF.

There are a few counts of this clone. The chain recombines TRBV11-3 with TRBJ2-1; the match to TRBD2 covers 7 bases. V lost 8 bases, J lost 7 bases, and 11 bases stayed unmatched. This CDR3 has 14 amino acids. Germline V lookup: CDR1 SGHNT, CDR2 YENEEA. CDR3: CASGGGINRNEQFF. The CDR3 DNA is TGTGCCAGCGGCGGGGGAATAAACCGAAATGAGCAGTTCTTC.

This CDR3 reads CASSMGQGGQGYTF. The CDR3 DNA reads TGCGCCAGCAGCATGGGACAGGGGGGTCAGGGCTACACCTTC. This chain connects TRBV5-1 to TRBJ1-2, with 11 positions matching TRBD1. Germline trimming cut 4 bases from V and 8 bases from J; bases unmatched to any gene: 7. The CDR3 has 14 amino acids. Germline-derived CDR1 and CDR2 are SGHRS and YFSETQ.

The rearrangement joins TRBV10-3 to TRBJ2-3; 9 nucleotides line up with TRBD1. Germline V lookup: CDR1 ENHRY, CDR2 SYGVKD. The junction had 24 bases not matched to a gene; V was cut back by 6 bases and J by 8 bases. The CDR3 spans 19 residues. The CDR3 DNA follows: TGTGCCATCAGCTTCCCCGGTTGGGGACAGGGCCTAAACCTTGGTACGCAGTATTTT. Residues: CAISFPGWGQGLNLGTQYF.

The J gene is TRBJ2-2, the V gene TRBV11-1; 7 bases align to TRBD2. V was pared by 2 bases and J by 2 bases, with 5 bases of the junction left unmatched. This CDR3 has 16 residues. CDR1 is SGHAT, CDR2 FQDESV, per germline (reference sequence). CDR3 DNA sequence: TGTGCCAGCAGCTTACACAGCGGGATAAACACCGGGGAGCTGTTTTTT. This gives the protein CASSLHSGINTGELFF. The full variable domain, its missing parts supplied by reference TRBV11-1 and TRBJ2-2, is EAEVAQSPRYKITEKSQAVAFWCDPISGHATLYWYRQILGQGPELLVQFQDESVVDDSQLPKDRFSAERLKGVDSTLKIQPAELGDSAMYLCASSLHSGINTGELFFGEGSRLTVL.

The rearrangement uses TRBV9 and TRBJ2-1; 8 bases agree with TRBD2. The CDR3 loop spans 17 amino acids. V shed 0 bases and J 7 bases; nucleotides not matched to a gene: 12. From germline, CDR1 is SGDLS and CDR2 YYNGEE. DNA of the CDR3: TGTGCCAGCAGCGTAGCTACGGGAGGGAGGGCCGAGAATGAGCAGTTCTTC. Translating it yields CASSVATGGRAENEQFF.

The chain joins TRBV10-3 to TRBJ2-7; 7 bases match TRBD1. CDR3 length: 15 amino acids. Per the germline V gene, CDR1 is ENHRY and CDR2 is SYGVKD. V dropped 6 bases and J dropped 3; count of bases not matched to a gene: 11. The CDR3: CAISTLKGAHYEQYF. The CDR3 nucleotides read TGTGCCATCAGCACCTTGAAGGGGGCGCACTACGAGCAGTACTTC.

This rearrangement joins TRBV27 to TRBJ2-3; D gene unclear. This CDR3 spans 14 amino acids. Germline V gene lookup returns CDR1 MNHEY and CDR2 SMNVEV (reference sequence). Trimming took off 2 bases at V and 0 bases at J, with 6 bases between the two ends. The CDR3 DNA follows: TGTGCCAGCAGTTTAGCCTGTAGCACAGATACGCAGTATTTT. Encoded protein: CASSLACSTDTQYF.

V gene TRBV5-6 combines with J gene TRBJ1-6, with 10 bases fitting TRBD1. Trimming took 0 bases from V and 5 from J; bases not matched to a gene: 2. CDR1 is SGHDT and CDR2 is YYEEEE in the germline V gene. This CDR3 is 16 amino acids long. CDR3 protein: CASSLDGTGDNSPLHF. In DNA form, the CDR3 reads TGTGCCAGCAGCTTGGATGGGACAGGGGATAATTCACCCCTCCACTTT. Drawing the rest from reference TRBV5-6 and TRBJ1-6, the complete variable domain is DAGVTQSPTHLIKTRGQQVTLRCSPKSGHDTVSWYQQALGQGPQFIFQYYEEEERQRGNFPDRFSGHQFPNYSSELNVNALLLGDSALYLCASSLDGTGDNSPLHFGNGTRLTVT.

The gene calls are TRBV7-9 and TRBJ2-3; 7 bases map to TRBD1. The CDR3 has 14 amino acids. Germline loops: CDR1 SEHNR, CDR2 FQNEAQ (reference sequence). With 6 bases clipped from V and 6 bases from J, the junction kept 9 bases outside the gene matches. The CDR3 nucleotides read TGTGCCAGCAGTATCGAGGGGGCGATTGATACGCAGTATTTT. Its protein product is CASSIEGAIDTQYF.